A selection of T cell receptor beta chains follows, all from one sample in a study of immune heterogeneity within non-small cell lung tumors. TCRdb used MiXCR to reprocess the multiplex PCR reads, holding one entry per CDR3 protein. The table has 10,000 to 15,000 distinct CDR3 sequences, about 25% seen once; the top ten hold about an eighth. Sequenced: lung tumor tissue. The receptors shown here come from a man aged 45-65 years with non-small cell lung cancer. CDR3s include the opening cysteine and the closing phenylalanine or tryptophan. The D gene is left open where the match is weak. Size tells how often a clone was seen, or its class if it is expanded.

TRBJ2-2 | many | TRBV20-1 | NA | CSVPGVTETGELFF | TGCAGTGTACCAGGGGTGACGGAGACCGGGGAGCTGTTTTTT
TRBJ1-5 | many | TRBV5-5 | NA | CASSLGEVSNQPQHF | TGTGCCAGCAGCTTGGGCGAGGTGAGCAATCAGCCCCAGCATTTT
TRBJ1-1 | many | TRBV10-3 | NA | CAISEPELPTEAFF | TGTGCCATCAGTGAGCCTGAACTTCCCACTGAAGCTTTCTTT
TRBJ2-2 | many | TRBV6-1 | NA | CASSETGRGELFF | TGTGCCAGCAGTGAAACGGGACGGGGGGAGCTGTTTTTT
TRBJ1-2 | many | TRBV4-2 | NA | CASRGTEDYGYTF | TGTGCCAGCAGAGGGACGGAGGATTATGGCTACACCTTC
TRBJ2-5 | medium-sized | TRBV19 | NA | CASSPLSAGSKETQYF | TGTGCCAGTAGTCCGTTGTCGGCAGGGTCGAAAGAGACCCAGTACTTC
TRBJ2-2 | many | TRBV5-1 | TRBD2 | CASKGLAGDTGELFF | TGCGCCAGCAAGGGGCTAGCGGGGGACACCGGGGAGCTGTTTTTT
TRBJ2-5 | once | TRBV3-1 | NA | CASSPSHLGGSRETQYF | TGTGCCAGCAGCCCAAGTCACCTCGGGGGCTCCCGAGAGACCCAGTACTTC
TRBJ2-1 | many | TRBV20-1 | TRBD2 | CSASGTSGRGLRVNEQFF | TGCAGTGCTAGTGGGACTAGCGGGAGGGGGTTGAGGGTCAATGAGCAGTTCTTC
TRBJ2-6 | many | TRBV2 | NA | CASHRGGGANVLTF | TGTGCCAGCCACAGGGGAGGTGGGGCCAACGTCCTGACTTTC
TRBJ2-1 | medium-sized | TRBV7-8 | NA | CASSLEGGNEQFF | TGTGCCAGCAGCTTAGAGGGAGGCAATGAGCAGTTCTTC